These 21 T cell receptor beta chains originate from one sample sequenced in a study of glioma-infiltrating T cells after dendritic cell vaccination (dated by TCRdb to 2016 to 2018). The method was the immunoSEQ multiplex PCR assay. Not all clones reach the TCRdb copy of this immuneACCESS table, which keeps in-frame sequences only. Checked studies attribute under half of the gap to unresolved V genes and leave the rest unexplained. The sample records tens of thousands of clones, around 79% of which are singletons. The top ten constitute roughly 2.2% of the sample. Sequencing used blood, obtained before dendritic cell vaccination. These receptors came from a human donor with glioblastoma.

The gene calls are TRBV7-2 and TRBJ2-7, with 10 bases lining up with TRBD2. The CDR3 runs to 15 residues. Trimming at V came to 1 base and at J to 0 bases, leaving 0 bases not matched to a gene. CDR1 is SGHTA and CDR2 is FQGNSA in the germline V gene. CDR3: CASSLERGGSYEQYF. CDR3 coding DNA: TGTGCCAGCAGCTTAGAGCGGGGGGGCTCCTACGAGCAGTACTTC.

V and J are TRBV5-6 and TRBJ2-7; 11 nucleotides agree with TRBD2. Germline V lookup: CDR1 SGHDT, CDR2 YYEEEE. Germline trimming cut 4 bases from V and 3 bases from J; bases unmatched to any gene: 15. CDR3 length: 18 amino acids. The DNA for the CDR3 is TGTGCCAGCAGCCCGCGTCGGGCTAGCGGGAGGAAAATCTACGAGCAGTACGTC. It specifies CASSPRRASGRKIYEQYV.

The CDR3 loop is CASSPQGFGADTQYF. The CDR3 coding sequence is TGTGCCAGCAGCCCACAGGGTTTTGGGGCAGATACGCAGTATTTT. V is TRBV9 and J is TRBJ2-3, with a weak D call TRBD1 (6 bases). V was cut by 4 bases and J by 4 bases, with 16 bases left in between. This CDR3 spans 15 amino acids. Germline V gene sequence: CDR1 SGDLS, CDR2 YYNGEE.

The chain has TRBV4-1 and TRBJ2-5; TRBD1 matches 7 bases. The end of the DNA aligns better with TRBJ2-7, so the J call may be wrong. Germline loops: CDR1 MGHRA, CDR2 YSYEKL. The CDR3 sequence is 17 residues long. CDR3 bases: TGCGCCAGCAGCCACGGAATTCTTGCAACAGGGGTAGTCGAGCAGTACTTC. This gives the protein CASSHGILATGVVEQYF.

The rearrangement uses TRBV9 and TRBJ2-5; TRBD2 might be the D (5 bases). Trimming removed 4 bases at V and 1 base at J, with 17 bases between. Germline CDR1 and CDR2: SGDLS and YYNGEE. This CDR3 spans 16 amino acids. CDR3 DNA sequence: TGTGCCAGCAGCCCCTACTCGACTATACCCCAAGAGACCCAGTACTTC. Amino acids: CASSPYSTIPQETQYF.

The chain couples TRBV28 to TRBJ1-4; D may be TRBD1 (5 bases). The CDR3 runs 15 residues. Trimming pared 7 bases from V and 8 bases from J, leaving 20 bases between. CDR1 is MDHEN and CDR2 is SYDVKM in the germline V gene. In nucleotides, the CDR3 is TGTGCCAGCATTGTTGGAGGGGCGGGTAGGGAAAAACTGTTTTTT. It yields the protein CASIVGGAGREKLFF.

There are a few counts of this clone. The chain uses TRBV20-1 and TRBJ2-1; 7 bases map to TRBD1. V lost 7 bases and J lost 15; bases outside the gene matches: 12. The CDR3 loop spans 11 amino acids. CDR1 and CDR2 from the germline V gene are DFQATT and SNEGSKA (reference sequence). The CDR3 spells CSGAGGSTGFF. CDR3 sequence (DNA): TGCAGTGGGGCAGGGGGTTCAACGGGGTTCTTC.

J is TRBJ2-7 and V is TRBV6-6; TRBD2 matches at 8 bases. The germline gives CDR1 MNHNY, CDR2 SVGAGI (reference sequence). The CDR3 is made up of 15 amino acids. With V trimmed by 0 bases and J by 7 bases, 8 bases remained unmatched. CDR3 sequence (DNA): TGTGCCAGCAGTTACTCATTACTAGCGGCGGTTGAGCAGTACGTC. Protein product: CASSYSLLAAVEQYV.

This sequence joins TRBV6-5 and TRBJ1-2; tentatively, D is TRBD1 (5 bases). Trimming stripped 6 bases from V and 5 bases from J, with 19 bases between. This CDR3 has 15 residues. Germline values: CDR1 MNHEY, CDR2 SVGAGI. As DNA, the CDR3 is TGTGCCAGCAGCCCCCCGGGAGGGGCAGGGTATGGCTACACCTTC. Encoded protein: CASSPPGGAGYGYTF.

V and J are TRBV7-8 and TRBJ1-5, with D possibly being TRBD1 (5 bases). The CDR3 runs to 16 residues. Trimming took 1 base from V and 3 from J, leaving 13 bases between them. Germline values: CDR1 SGHVS, CDR2 FQNEAQ. CDR3 sequence (DNA): TGTGCCAGCAGCTTAGAGGGGCGTCAATTCAATCAGCCCCAGCATTTT. This gives the protein CASSLEGRQFNQPQHF.

Notes on this clone: This sample includes further DNA sequences coding for the same CDR3. This CDR3 reads CASGGQGNQPQHF. CDR3 nucleotide sequence: TGTGCCAGCGGGGGACAGGGCAATCAGCCCCAGCATTTT. V usage is TRBV6-1 and J usage is TRBJ1-5; 8 bases agree with TRBD1. This CDR3 contains 13 residues. V dropped 8 bases and J dropped 2; count of bases not matched to a gene: 2. CDR1 and CDR2 (germline): MNHNS, SASEGT.

This chain uses TRBV7-6 with TRBJ2-3; 10 positions agree with TRBD1. Trimming cost V 5 bases and J 4 bases; bases outside gene matches: 6. Germline V gene sequence: CDR1 SGHVS, CDR2 FNYEAQ. The CDR3 is 15 residues long. The CDR3 coding sequence is TGTGCCAGCAGCCCCCAAGGGACAGGGGCAGATACGCAGTATTTT. It specifies CASSPQGTGADTQYF.

The chain recombines TRBV2 with TRBJ1-4, with D tentatively TRBD1 (5 bases). Trimming stripped 7 bases from V and 5 bases from J, with 14 bases between. The germline gives CDR1 SNHLY, CDR2 FYNNEI. This CDR3 contains 14 residues. The CDR3 sequence: CASKGWGINEKLFF. The CDR3 DNA reads TGTGCCAGCAAAGGATGGGGCATAAATGAAAAACTGTTTTTT. The full variable domain, with the rest looked up from reference TRBV2 and TRBJ1-4, is EPEVTQTPSHQVTQMGQEVILRCVPISNHLYFYWYRQILGQKVEFLVSFYNNEISEKSEIFDDQFSVERPDGSNFTLKIRSTKLEDSAMYFCASKGWGINEKLFFGSGTQLSVL.

This sequence joins TRBV6-5 and TRBJ2-7; maybe TRBD2 (7 bases). Trimming removed 5 bases from V and 1 base from J, with 15 bases in between. CDR1 and CDR2 (germline): MNHEY, SVGAGI. CDR3 length equals 15 residues. The CDR3: CASSTSRGGSYEQYF. As DNA, the CDR3 is TGTGCCAGCAGTACCTCGAGGGGGGGATCCTACGAGCAGTACTTC.

This chain joins TRBV19 and TRBJ2-3; 9 nucleotides match TRBD1. Trimming removed 6 bases from V and 4 bases from J; junction bases left unmatched: 8. Germline V lookup: CDR1 LNHDA, CDR2 SQIVND (reference sequence). CDR3 length: 15 amino acids. The chain's CDR3 is CASRDRGLGADTQYF. The CDR3 nucleotides read TGTGCCAGTAGGGACAGGGGTTTAGGTGCAGATACGCAGTATTTT.

This clone was picked up a small number of times. The genes are TRBV6-1 and TRBJ2-7; 8 nucleotides align to TRBD1. The V gene end was trimmed by 6 bases and the J gene end by 3 bases; junction bases not matched to a gene: 7. The CDR3 extends over 14 amino acids. Per germline, CDR1 MNHNS and CDR2 SASEGT. The CDR3 loop is CASRSGQGDYEQYV. In nucleotides, the CDR3 is TGTGCCAGCAGGAGCGGACAGGGAGACTACGAGCAGTACGTC.

The CDR3 bases are TGCGCCAGCAGCCAAGATCAGGCACAGGGGGCGCTGGGAAACTATGGCTACACCTTC. Translated, it gives CASSQDQAQGALGNYGYTF. This chain links TRBV4-1 with TRBJ1-2; TRBD1 aligns across 9 bases. This CDR3 region has 19 residues. The germline V gene encodes CDR1 MGHRA and CDR2 YSYEKL. With V trimmed by 0 bases and J by 2 bases, 13 bases remained unmatched.

This clone was observed once. Additional DNA sequences in this sample encode the identical CDR3. V gene TRBV5-1 combines with J gene TRBJ2-3; no reliable D call. V lost 3 bases, J lost 3 bases, and 11 bases lay in between. This CDR3 comprises 14 residues. The germline CDR1 and CDR2 sequences are SGHRS and YFSETQ. CDR3 DNA sequence: TGCGCCAGCAGCTCAGGCTTGGCGACAGATACGCAGTATTTT. It is translated as CASSSGLATDTQYF.

This clone appeared once. The chain links TRBV5-1 to TRBJ1-1; TRBD1 is a possible D gene (5 bases). The V end lost 5 bases, the J end lost 1 base, and 15 bases lay between the germline ends. There are 15 residues in the CDR3. CDR1 and CDR2 (germline): SGHRS, YFSETQ. CDR3 residues: CASRSDPGGNTEAFF. The DNA for the CDR3 is TGCGCCAGCAGATCCGACCCGGGGGGGAACACTGAAGCTTTCTTT.

This chain joins TRBV9 and TRBJ1-5; D perhaps matches TRBD1 (5 bases). Trimming shortened V by 4 bases and J by 0 bases, and 8 bases separated the two germline ends. This CDR3 comprises 14 residues. The germline gives CDR1 SGDLS, CDR2 YYNGEE. The CDR3 DNA is TGTGCCAGCAGCTCTGACAGTAGCAATCAGCCCCAGCATTTT. This sequence encodes CASSSDSSNQPQHF. Variable domain in full (rest from reference TRBV9 and TRBJ1-5): DSGVTQTPKHLITATGQRVTLRCSPRSGDLSVYWYQQSLDQGLQFLIQYYNGEERAKGNILERFSAQQFPDLHSELNLSSLELGDSALYFCASSSDSSNQPQHFGDGTRLSIL.

The chain couples TRBV29-1 to TRBJ2-5, with 9 positions matching TRBD1. CDR3 length: 13 amino acids. From germline, CDR1 is SQVTM and CDR2 ANQGSEA. V lost 6 bases and J lost 3; bases outside the gene matches: 5. CDR3 sequence reads: CSVERQGEETQYF. CDR3 DNA: TGCAGCGTGGAACGACAGGGGGAAGAGACCCAGTACTTC. The entire variable domain, with the rest obtained from reference TRBV29-1 and TRBJ2-5, is as follows: SAVISQKPSRDICQRGTSLTIQCQVDSQVTMMFWYRQQPGQSLTLIATANQGSEATYESGFVIDKFPISRPNLTFSTLTVSNMSPEDSSIYLCSVERQGEETQYFGPGTRLLVL.